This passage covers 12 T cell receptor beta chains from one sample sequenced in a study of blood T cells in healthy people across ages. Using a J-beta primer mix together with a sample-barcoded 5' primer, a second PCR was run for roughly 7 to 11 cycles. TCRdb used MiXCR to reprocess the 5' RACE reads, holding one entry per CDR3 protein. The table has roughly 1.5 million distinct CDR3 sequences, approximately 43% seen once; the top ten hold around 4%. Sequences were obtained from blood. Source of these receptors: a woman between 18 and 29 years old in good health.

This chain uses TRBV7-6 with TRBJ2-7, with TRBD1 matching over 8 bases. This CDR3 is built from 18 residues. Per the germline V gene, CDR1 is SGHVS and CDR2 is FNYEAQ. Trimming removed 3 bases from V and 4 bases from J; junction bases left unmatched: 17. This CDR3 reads CASSFFRGGQGEVYEQYF. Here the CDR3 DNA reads TGTGCCAGCAGCTTTTTTCGGGGAGGACAGGGTGAAGTTTACGAGCAGTACTTC.

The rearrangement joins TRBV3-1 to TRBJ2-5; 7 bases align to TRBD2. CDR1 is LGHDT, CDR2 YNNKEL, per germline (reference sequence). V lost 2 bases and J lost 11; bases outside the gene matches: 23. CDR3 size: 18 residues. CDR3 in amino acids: CASSQNLPSGYQINEQYF. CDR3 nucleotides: TGTGCCAGCAGCCAAAACTTGCCTAGCGGCTACCAAATCAATGAGCAGTACTTC.

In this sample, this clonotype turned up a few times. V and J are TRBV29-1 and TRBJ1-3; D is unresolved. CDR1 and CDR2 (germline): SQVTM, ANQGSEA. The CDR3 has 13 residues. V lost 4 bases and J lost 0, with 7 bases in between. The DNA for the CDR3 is TGCAGCGTTGCGTGGAACTCTGGAAACACCATATATTTT. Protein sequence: CSVAWNSGNTIYF.

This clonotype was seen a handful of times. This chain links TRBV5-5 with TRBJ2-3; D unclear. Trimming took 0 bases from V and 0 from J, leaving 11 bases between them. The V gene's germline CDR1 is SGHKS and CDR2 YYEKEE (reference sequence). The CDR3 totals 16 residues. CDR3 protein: CASSLAVLISTDTQYF. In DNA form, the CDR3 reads TGTGCCAGCAGCTTGGCCGTACTTATTAGCACAGATACGCAGTATTTT.

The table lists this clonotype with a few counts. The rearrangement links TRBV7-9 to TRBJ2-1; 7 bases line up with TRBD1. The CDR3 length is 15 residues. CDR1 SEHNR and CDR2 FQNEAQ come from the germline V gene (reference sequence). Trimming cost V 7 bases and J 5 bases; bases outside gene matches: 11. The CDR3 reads CASTKSLGTDNEQFF. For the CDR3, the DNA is TGTGCCAGCACCAAAAGCCTTGGGACAGACAATGAGCAGTTCTTC.

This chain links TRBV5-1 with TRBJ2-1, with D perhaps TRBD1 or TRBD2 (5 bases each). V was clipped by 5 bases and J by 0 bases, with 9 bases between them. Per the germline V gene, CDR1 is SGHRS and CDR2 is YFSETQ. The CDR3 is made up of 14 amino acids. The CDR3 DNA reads TGCGCCAGCAGAGGGACGCTCTCCTACAATGAGCAGTTCTTC. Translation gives CASRGTLSYNEQFF.

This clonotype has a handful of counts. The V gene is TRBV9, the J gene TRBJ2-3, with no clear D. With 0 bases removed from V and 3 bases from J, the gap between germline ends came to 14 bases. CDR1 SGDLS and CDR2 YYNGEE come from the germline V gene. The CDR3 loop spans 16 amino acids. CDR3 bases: TGTGCCAGCAGCGTAGCTGGTGGAACAACTACAGATACGCAGTATTTT. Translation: CASSVAGGTTTDTQYF. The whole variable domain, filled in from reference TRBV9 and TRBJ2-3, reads DSGVTQTPKHLITATGQRVTLRCSPRSGDLSVYWYQQSLDQGLQFLIQYYNGEERAKGNILERFSAQQFPDLHSELNLSSLELGDSALYFCASSVAGGTTTDTQYFGPGTRLTVL.

CDR3 loop: CAWLTSGGESSYNEQFF. The CDR3 DNA is TGTGCCTGGCTGACTAGCGGGGGCGAGAGCTCCTACAATGAGCAGTTCTTC. This chain links TRBV2 with TRBJ2-1; 12 positions agree with TRBD2. V was clipped by 11 bases and J by 0 bases; unmatched bases: 11. Germline CDR1 and CDR2: SNHLY and FYNNEI. The CDR3 contains 17 residues. The variable domain in full, with the rest retrieved from reference TRBV2 and TRBJ2-1, is EPEVTQTPSHQVTQMGQEVILRCVPISNHLYFYWYRQILGQKVEFLVSFYNNEISEKSEIFDDQFSVERPDGSNFTLKIRSTKLEDSAMYFCAWLTSGGESSYNEQFFGPGTRLTVL.

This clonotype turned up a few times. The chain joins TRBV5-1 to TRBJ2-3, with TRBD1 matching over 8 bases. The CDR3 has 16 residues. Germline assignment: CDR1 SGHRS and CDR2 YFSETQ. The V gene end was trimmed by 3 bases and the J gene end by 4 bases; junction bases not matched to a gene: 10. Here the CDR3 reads CASSSTPGQGSDTQYF. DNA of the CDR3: TGCGCCAGCAGCTCAACCCCCGGACAGGGATCAGATACGCAGTATTTT.

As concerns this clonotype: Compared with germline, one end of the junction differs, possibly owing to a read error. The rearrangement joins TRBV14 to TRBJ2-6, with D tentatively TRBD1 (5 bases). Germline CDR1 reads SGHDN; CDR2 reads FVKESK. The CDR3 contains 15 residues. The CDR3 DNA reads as TGTGCCAGCAGCCAAATCGGGTCTGGGGCCAACGTCCCGACTTTC. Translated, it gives CASSQIGSGANVPTF.

The CDR3 coding sequence is TGCGCCAGCAGCCCGGGCAGGGGGGGAATGGCCAAAAACATTCAGTACTTC. Translation: CASSPGRGGMAKNIQYF. The V and J genes are TRBV4-3 and TRBJ2-4; D tentatively reads TRBD1 or TRBD2 (7 bases each). The V end lost 4 bases, the J end lost 1 base, and 17 bases lay between the germline ends. The CDR3 sequence is 17 residues long. CDR1 is LGHNA, CDR2 YSLEER, per germline.

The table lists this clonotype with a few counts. The CDR3, as DNA: TGTGCCAGCAGCGTAGCTCTCTTAAGTTCCAATGAGCAGTTCTTC. Translating gives CASSVALLSSNEQFF. V and J are TRBV9 and TRBJ2-1; D is unresolved. V lost 0 bases and J 6 bases, leaving 13 bases between the germline ends. CDR3 length: 15 amino acids. Per the germline V gene, CDR1 is SGDLS and CDR2 is YYNGEE.